This entry lists 28 T cell receptor beta chains sequenced from one sample in a study of CD8 T cells in Susac syndrome. Random hexamers were used to reverse transcribe the RNA input (about 0.45 to 1 ug). Each CDR3 protein gets one entry after TCRdb re-called the immunoSEQ multiplex PCR reads with MiXCR. The sample shows approximately 74,000 distinct CDR3 sequences, under 95% of them seen only once. The sample consisted of CD4+ T cells from PBMCs. The origin of the receptors is a human donor with Susac syndrome.

The chain links TRBV7-9 to TRBJ1-1, with D perhaps matching TRBD1 (5 bases). V lost 7 bases to trimming and J lost 4 bases, with 25 bases between them. Germline lookup yields CDR1 SEHNR and CDR2 FQNEAQ (reference sequence). This CDR3 contains 17 residues. The CDR3 is CASKFSSQPRGVTEAFF. The CDR3 region has the DNA TGTGCCAGCAAGTTTTCCTCACAGCCCCGAGGGGTCACTGAAGCTTTCTTT. Full variable domain (rest looked up from reference TRBV7-9 and TRBJ1-1): DTGVSQNPRHKITKRGQNVTFRCDPISEHNRLYWYRQTLGQGPEFLTYFQNEAQLEKSRLLSDRFSAERPKGSFSTLEIQRTEQGDSAMYLCASKFSSQPRGVTEAFFGQGTRLTVV.

This clonotype was seen just once. The chain uses TRBV12-3 or TRBV12-4 and TRBJ1-6; D not certain. The V end lost 3 bases, the J end lost 7 bases, and 10 bases lay between the germline ends. The CDR3 has 14 amino acids. In nucleotides, the CDR3 is TGTGCCAGCAGTTTCCTAGGGCAGAATTCACCCCTCCACTTT. This gives the protein CASSFLGQNSPLHF.

This CDR3 is CATSDPTGSSGNEQFF. The CDR3 bases are TGTGCCACCAGTGACCCGACAGGGTCGTCGGGTAATGAGCAGTTCTTC. The chain uses TRBV24-1 and TRBJ2-1, with TRBD1 identical over 7 bases. The CDR3 is 16 amino acids. The V gene end was trimmed by 4 bases and the J gene end by 7 bases; junction bases not matched to a gene: 12. Germline CDR1 and CDR2: KGHDR and SFDVKD.

The V gene is TRBV20-1, the J gene TRBJ2-3; D assignment may be TRBD1 or TRBD2 (5 bases each). The V gene lost 3 bases and the J gene lost 7 bases, with 11 bases spanning the gap. This CDR3 has 12 residues. CDR1 and CDR2 from the germline V gene are DFQATT and SNEGSKA (reference sequence). CDR3 bases: TGCAGTGCTAGCGGGACGGCGTATACGCAGTATTTT. This gives the protein CSASGTAYTQYF.

This rearrangement joins TRBV3-1 to TRBJ2-3; D remains ambiguous. The germline gives CDR1 LGHDT, CDR2 YNNKEL (reference sequence). Trimming removed 1 base from V and 4 bases from J, with 9 bases in between. The CDR3 consists of 14 residues. The DNA for the CDR3 is TGTGCCAGCAGCCAAGCTCAGGCCCCAGATACGCAGTATTTT. Translated: CASSQAQAPDTQYF.

The genes are TRBV7-2 and TRBJ2-3, with 13 positions matching TRBD2. V was pared by 6 bases and J by 4 bases, with 4 bases of the junction left unmatched. Looked up from germline, CDR1 is SGHTA and CDR2 is FQGNSA. CDR3 length equals 15 residues. The CDR3 sequence is CASSYGLAGADTQYF. DNA of the CDR3: TGTGCCAGCAGTTACGGACTAGCGGGAGCAGATACGCAGTATTTT.

The chain joins TRBV7-6 to TRBJ2-2; no definite D call. The V end lost 0 bases, the J end lost 4 bases, and 3 bases lay between the germline ends. CDR3 size: 13 residues. The germline CDR1 and CDR2 sequences are SGHVS and FNYEAQ. The CDR3 DNA sequence: TGTGCCAGCAGCTTAGCGCTCACCGGGGAGCTGTTTTTT. Its translation: CASSLALTGELFF. Drawing the rest from reference TRBV7-6 and TRBJ2-2, the complete variable domain is GAGVSQSPRYKVTKRGQDVALRCDPISGHVSLYWYRQALGQGPEFLTYFNYEAQQDKSGLPNDRFSAERPEGSISTLTIQRTEQRDSAMYRCASSLALTGELFFGEGSRLTVL.

The V gene is TRBV18, the J gene TRBJ2-7; D not certain. Looked up from germline, CDR1 is KGHSH and CDR2 is LQKENI. V was clipped by 2 bases and J by 0 bases, with 11 bases between them. The CDR3 is made up of 15 amino acids. The DNA for the CDR3 is TGTGCCAGCTCACCAGAGTCGGTTAGCTCCTACGAGCAGTACTTC. Translating gives CASSPESVSSYEQYF.

The V call is TRBV27, the J call TRBJ2-7; TRBD2 matches at 11 bases. Unmatched junction bases numbered 4, after V lost 6 bases and J lost 0 bases. The length of the CDR3 is 15 residues. The germline V gene has CDR1 MNHEY and CDR2 SMNVEV (reference sequence). This CDR3 reads CASRGTSGSSYEQYF. CDR3 bases: TGTGCCAGCAGGGGGACTAGCGGATCCTCCTACGAGCAGTACTTC.

The chain employs TRBV29-1 and TRBJ1-2; 8 bases line up with TRBD1. This CDR3 contains 11 residues. V dropped 5 bases and J dropped 8; count of bases not matched to a gene: 4. Germline assignment: CDR1 SQVTM and CDR2 ANQGSEA. This chain's CDR3 is CSVLTGDGYTF. The CDR3 DNA sequence: TGCAGCGTTTTGACAGGGGACGGCTACACCTTC.

This clonotype was picked up a small number of times. The rearrangement links TRBV20-1 to TRBJ2-7; maybe TRBD1 (7 bases). Trimming removed 2 bases at V and 2 bases at J, with 13 bases between. Germline CDR1 is DFQATT and CDR2 is SNEGSKA (reference sequence). This CDR3 is built from 14 residues. CDR3 coding DNA: TGCAGTGCTAGATCACAGGGGAGGACCTACGAGCAGTACTTC. It codes for CSARSQGRTYEQYF.

This chain uses TRBV5-6 with TRBJ2-2, with 9 bases aligning to TRBD1. V lost 4 bases to trimming and J lost 4 bases; unmatched junction nucleotides: 2. Germline assignment: CDR1 SGHDT and CDR2 YYEEEE. CDR3 length: 14 amino acids. The CDR3 DNA follows: TGTGCCAGCAGCCTGACAGGGGGCACCGGGGAGCTGTTTTTT. Its translation: CASSLTGGTGELFF.

This sequence joins TRBV5-6 and TRBJ2-5; 11 bases align to TRBD2. The CDR3 length is 14 residues. Per germline, CDR1 SGHDT and CDR2 YYEEEE. After removal of 4 bases from V and 4 bases from J, the junction contained 3 bases not matched to a gene. Written as DNA, the CDR3 is TGTGCCAGCAGCCCCCTAGCGGGAGGAGAGACCCAGTACTTC. This translates into CASSPLAGGETQYF.

Here the CDR3 reads CASSQVGSGGPSSYNEQFF. CDR3 DNA: TGTGCCAGCAGCCAAGTGGGTAGCGGGGGCCCGAGCTCCTACAATGAGCAGTTCTTC. The rearrangement links TRBV4-2 to TRBJ2-1, with 9 bases that match TRBD2. CDR3 size: 19 residues. Germline values: CDR1 LGHNA, CDR2 YNFKEQ. V trimming: 1 base; J trimming: 0 bases; junction bases outside the gene matches: 10.

The chain uses TRBV29-1 and TRBJ1-1, with 8 bases that match TRBD1. V lost 5 bases to trimming and J lost 4 bases; unmatched junction nucleotides: 6. This CDR3 region has 13 residues. CDR1 SQVTM and CDR2 ANQGSEA come from the germline V gene. DNA of the CDR3: TGCAGCGTTAGGAAACAGGGGGGCACTGAAGCTTTCTTT. Its translation: CSVRKQGGTEAFF.

This rearrangement joins TRBV12-3 or TRBV12-4 to TRBJ2-7, with TRBD2 identical over 12 bases. The CDR3 has 15 residues. V gave up 7 bases and J gave up 5 bases; unmatched junction bases: 9. The CDR3 coding sequence is TGTGCCAGCACTCCCTCGCTAGCGGGAGGGAACGAGCAGTACTTC. Translated: CASTPSLAGGNEQYF.

This sequence joins TRBV11-2 and TRBJ2-2, with TRBD1 matching 7 bases. V dropped 6 bases and J dropped 5; count of bases not matched to a gene: 6. Per germline, CDR1 SGHAT and CDR2 FQNNGV. The CDR3 consists of 14 residues. The CDR3 is CASRPLTGTGELFF. The CDR3 DNA sequence: TGTGCCAGCAGACCGCTGACAGGGACCGGGGAGCTGTTTTTT.

This clonotype came up once. The chain combines TRBV6-5 with TRBJ2-1; the D gene is possibly TRBD1 (6 bases). The CDR3 loop spans 16 amino acids. Trimming took 4 bases from V and 2 from J, leaving 15 bases between them. Germline lookup yields CDR1 MNHEY and CDR2 SVGAGI. In nucleotides, the CDR3 is TGTGCCAGCAGTTTAACCGGGACACGAACCTACAATGAGCAGTTCTTC. Its protein is CASSLTGTRTYNEQFF.

The chain joins TRBV6-5 to TRBJ2-2, with D possibly being TRBD2 (6 bases). Germline V gene data show CDR1 as MNHEY and CDR2 as SVGAGI. Trimming removed 4 bases at V and 0 bases at J, with 12 bases between. The CDR3 runs to 16 residues. CDR3 in amino acids: CASSSRTTSNTGELFF. The CDR3 nucleotides read TGTGCCAGCAGTTCGCGGACTACTTCGAACACCGGGGAGCTGTTTTTT.

V gene TRBV6-2 or TRBV6-3 combines with J gene TRBJ2-6; D is perhaps TRBD2 (5 bases). This CDR3 is built from 16 residues. Germline CDR1 and CDR2: MNHEY and SVGEGT. Trimming removed 7 bases from V and 0 bases from J, with 13 bases in between. CDR3 in amino acids: CASTKRGSSGANVLTF. The CDR3 DNA is TGTGCCAGCACGAAACGGGGTAGCTCTGGGGCCAACGTCCTGACTTTC.

The V call is TRBV5-4, the J call TRBJ2-2, with D unresolved. The CDR3 is 15 amino acids. From germline, CDR1 is SGHNT and CDR2 YYREEE (reference sequence). The V end was cut by 0 bases, the J end by 1 base, with 7 bases between. The DNA of the CDR3 is TGTGCCAGCAGCTTGGACTACCGGAACACCGGGGAGCTGTTTTTT. This encodes CASSLDYRNTGELFF.

In its sample, this clonotype was seen a few times. The rearrangement uses TRBV12-3 or TRBV12-4 and TRBJ2-7, with TRBD1 matching 7 bases. The CDR3 is 13 residues long. J was trimmed by 5 bases and V by 5 bases; bases with no gene match: 6. CDR3 amino acids: CASSRQGVDEQYF. The DNA for the CDR3 is TGTGCCAGCAGTCGGCAGGGGGTCGACGAGCAGTACTTC.

The CDR3 DNA sequence: TGTGCCAGCAGTGCGGCTAGCTATTTGGTGCAGTTCTTC. It translates to CASSAASYLVQFF. V is TRBV2 and J is TRBJ2-1; possible D gene TRBD2, 5 bases. Germline V lookup: CDR1 SNHLY, CDR2 FYNNEI. CDR3 length: 13 residues. Deletions cut 4 bases from V and 12 bases from J, with 16 bases between.

The genes are TRBV6-5 and TRBJ2-2; no reliable D call. Germline CDR1 reads MNHEY; CDR2 reads SVGAGI. V was cut by 2 bases and J by 2 bases, with 9 bases left in between. The CDR3 length is 15 residues. This CDR3 is CASSYATPNTGELFF. CDR3 nucleotide sequence: TGTGCCAGCAGTTACGCTACACCAAACACCGGGGAGCTGTTTTTT.

J is TRBJ2-7 and V is TRBV28; no firm D call. Trimming cost V 2 bases and J 3 bases, with 5 bases left between them. CDR3 length: 12 residues. Germline values: CDR1 MDHEN, CDR2 SYDVKM. The CDR3 is CASSLLRYEQYF. CDR3 nucleotides: TGTGCCAGCAGTTTACTCCGCTACGAGCAGTACTTC.

DNA for the CDR3: TGTGCCAGCAGTTGGGGCCCCCGCCGGAGCGGGCTTCCTAATGAGCAGTTCTTC. Protein: CASSWGPRRSGLPNEQFF. The chain is built from TRBV12-3 or TRBV12-4 and TRBJ2-1; D may be TRBD2 (6 bases). The CDR3 covers 18 residues. V dropped 4 bases and J dropped 7 bases, with 26 bases sitting between them.

The chain has TRBV27 and TRBJ1-1; D is ambiguous. The V end lost 2 bases, the J end lost 0 bases, and 7 bases lay between the germline ends. The CDR3 loop spans 14 amino acids. CDR1 is MNHEY and CDR2 is SMNVEV in the germline V gene (reference sequence). CDR3 protein: CASSLRNLNTEAFF. CDR3 DNA sequence: TGTGCCAGCAGTTTACGTAACCTGAACACTGAAGCTTTCTTT.

V usage is TRBV19 and J usage is TRBJ1-5; D may be TRBD1 (5 bases). The ends were cut back, 10 bases at V and 0 bases at J, with 13 bases in the middle. Germline V gives CDR1 LNHDA, CDR2 SQIVND (reference sequence). The CDR3 contains 14 residues. CDR3 protein: CATETVDSNQPQHF. CDR3 bases: TGTGCCACCGAGACAGTCGATAGCAATCAGCCCCAGCATTTT.